This entry features one T cell receptor (beta chain) sequence. What it recognizes is unknown. Primers for the PCR totalled 60 Vbeta and 13 Jbeta. The method was immunoSEQ multiplex PCR; TCRdb's version includes in-frame clones alone and lacks a portion of them. Of 60,000 or so clones in the sample, about 90% were seen once. This record belongs to a study of cytomegalovirus exposure and HLA in healthy donors. Study results and caveats: It was assumed in the presence/absence analyses that sequencing depth was roughly uniform across donors. Later on, a genetic analysis was performed. It linked a missense variant in DCLRE1C with V- and J-gene trimming of TCR beta. Within the data, a cluster of highly shared sequence variants was likely a sequencing artifact. Per a later analysis, approximately 16,000 TCR beta sequences showed association with HLA alleles at 0.05 false discovery rate.

Germline lookup yields CDR1 WNHNN and CDR2 SYGVQD (reference sequence). This CDR3 region has 14 residues. The V gene lost 8 bases and the J gene lost 2 bases, with 13 bases spanning the gap. The material sequenced was PBMCs. The TCR originated in a man aged 25 to 40 in good health and CMV-seropositive. The genes are TRBV10-1 and TRBJ1-3, with D hard to call. For the CDR3, the DNA is TGCGCCAGCGCTGCCGGGATTGCTGGAAACACCATATATTTT. Protein product: CASAAGIAGNTIYF.